These T cell receptor beta chains were read from a single sample in a study of shared clonotypes between healthy human individuals. TCRdb keeps only in-frame clones here, not all; method: immunoSEQ multiplex PCR. This table holds 2,500,000 or so clones, 80% to 95% found once. What was sequenced was naive CD4+ T cells from PBMCs. These TCRs come from a man aged 18 to 29 in good health. Some clones in this sample may be carry-over from other donors' samples. Both conserved end residues are part of each CDR3. The D gene is left open where the match is weak. Expanded clones are given a class, and other clones once, few, many or no size at all.

>TRBV6-6|TRBD1|TRBJ1-2|12|NA
CAHTGQGNGYTF
TGTGCCCACACAGGACAGGGGAATGGCTACACCTTC
>TRBV7-9|NA|TRBJ1-3|14|NA
CASSVRDSGNTIYF
TGTGCCAGCAGCGTTCGGGACTCTGGAAACACCATATATTTT
>TRBV5-6|NA|TRBJ2-5|13|NA
CASSLAGAETQYF
TGTGCCAGCAGCTTGGCAGGGGCCGAGACCCAGTACTTC
>TRBV7-3|TRBD2|TRBJ2-3|17|once
CASSLTPAGGVLDTQYF
TGTGCCAGCAGCTTAACGCCGGCGGGAGGGGTTCTAGATACGCAGTATTTT
>TRBV7-3|TRBD1|TRBJ2-2|19|NA
CASSFRGSGQDTNTGELFF
TGTGCCAGCAGCTTCCGAGGATCGGGACAGGATACGAACACCGGGGAGCTGTTTTTT
>TRBV28|TRBD1|TRBJ1-5|19|NA
CASSLSGWGTVYSNQPQHF
TGTGCCAGCAGTTTATCTGGCTGGGGGACAGTGTATAGCAATCAGCCCCAGCATTTT
>TRBV19|TRBD1|TRBJ1-5|15|NA
CASTTRDRGNQPQHF
TGTGCCAGTACCACAAGGGACAGGGGAAATCAGCCCCAGCATTTT
>TRBV7-3|NA|TRBJ2-3|15|NA
CASSLNVGLTDTQYF
TGTGCCAGCAGCTTAAATGTCGGGCTCACAGATACGCAGTATTTT
>TRBV11-2|NA|TRBJ1-5|13|NA
CASSWGRGQPQHF
TGTGCCAGCAGCTGGGGGCGAGGTCAGCCCCAGCATTTT
>TRBV5-1|NA|TRBJ1-3|14|NA
CASSFGDPGNTIYF
TGCGCCAGCAGCTTCGGGGATCCGGGAAACACCATATATTTT
>TRBV6-1|TRBD2|TRBJ2-1|15|NA
CASIKGLAFYNEQFF
TGTGCCAGCATCAAGGGACTAGCCTTCTACAATGAGCAGTTCTTC
>TRBV7-3|TRBD1|TRBJ1-5|14|NA
CASSLTGGEQPQHF
TGTGCCAGCAGCCTCACAGGGGGAGAACAGCCCCAGCATTTT
>TRBV5-6|NA|TRBJ2-1|13|NA
CASSPYRYNEQFF
TGTGCCAGCAGCCCCTACAGGTACAATGAGCAGTTCTTC
>TRBV10-3|NA|TRBJ1-1|13|NA
CAITGAVNTEAFF
TGTGCCATCACTGGGGCTGTGAACACTGAAGCTTTCTTT
>TRBV7-8|TRBD2|TRBJ2-1|15|once
CASSLVAGGYNEQFF
TGTGCCAGCAGCTTAGTTGCGGGAGGATACAATGAGCAGTTCTTC
>TRBV10-1|NA|TRBJ1-5|13|NA
CASAPGRNQPQHF
TGCGCCAGCGCACCGGGCCGCAATCAGCCCCAGCATTTT
>TRBV19|TRBD2|TRBJ2-3|16|NA
CASSWILAGGADTQYF
TGTGCCAGTAGTTGGATTCTCGCGGGAGGAGCAGATACGCAGTATTTT
>TRBV20-1|NA|TRBJ1-1|11|NA
CSASRDTEAFF
TGCAGTGCCTCGAGGGACACTGAAGCTTTCTTT
>TRBV19|NA|TRBJ2-7|14|NA
CARPLRGSSYEQYF
TGTGCCAGGCCCCTACGCGGAAGCTCCTACGAGCAGTACTTC
>TRBV6-5|TRBD2|TRBJ2-1|15|NA
CASSSAGGSYNEQFF
TGTGCCAGCAGTTCAGCGGGAGGCTCCTACAATGAGCAGTTCTTC
>TRBV5-1|TRBD2|TRBJ2-7|15|NA
CASSAGTRGSYEQYF
TGCGCCAGCAGCGCCGGGACTAGGGGGTCCTACGAGCAGTACTTC
>TRBV4-2|NA|TRBJ1-5|16|NA
CASSQEGGRSNQPQHF
TGTGCCAGCAGCCAAGAGGGTGGGCGTAGCAATCAGCCCCAGCATTTT
>TRBV7-9|TRBD2|TRBJ2-3|16|NA
CASSYGLAESTDTQYF
TGTGCCAGCAGCTACGGACTAGCGGAAAGCACAGATACGCAGTATTTT
>TRBV5-6|NA|TRBJ2-7|13|NA
CASSRSWPYEQYF
TGTGCCAGCAGCCGGTCCTGGCCCTACGAGCAGTACTTC
>TRBV5-1|TRBD2|TRBJ2-7|14|once
CASSVSGDSYEQYF
TGCGCCAGCAGCGTCAGCGGGGACTCCTACGAGCAGTACTTC
>TRBV7-3|TRBD2|TRBJ2-3|15|NA
CASSLAGRSTDTQYF
TGTGCCAGCAGCCTAGCGGGAAGGAGCACAGATACGCAGTATTTT
>TRBV30|NA|TRBJ2-1|14|NA
CAWSYSGPYNEQFF
TGTGCCTGGAGTTACAGCGGCCCCTACAATGAGCAGTTCTTC
>TRBV29-1|NA|TRBJ1-4|13|NA
CSFTLSGTEKLFF
TGCAGCTTTACCTTGTCAGGGACTGAAAAACTGTTTTTT
>TRBV13|TRBD2|TRBJ2-7|18|NA
CASSLWRSGGAGEYEQYF
TGTGCCAGCAGCTTATGGCGTTCGGGGGGAGCGGGAGAATACGAGCAGTACTTC
>TRBV7-9|TRBD2|TRBJ2-1|13|NA
CASTEREVDEQFF
TGTGCCAGCACCGAGCGGGAGGTGGATGAGCAGTTCTTC
>TRBV19|TRBD1|TRBJ1-2|15|NA
CASSIGGDRNYGYTF
TGTGCCAGTAGTATAGGCGGGGACAGGAACTATGGCTACACCTTC
>TRBV6-5|TRBD2|TRBJ2-7|16|NA
CASSYSKSSGRYEQYF
TGTGCCAGCAGTTACTCGAAGTCTAGCGGGAGGTACGAGCAGTACTTC
>TRBV20-1|NA|TRBJ1-1|11|few
CSASGYTEAFF
TGCAGTGCTAGCGGGTACACTGAAGCTTTCTTT
>TRBV7-9|TRBD1|TRBJ1-1|15|NA
CASSLGDRQNTEAFF
TGTGCCAGCAGCTTAGGGGACAGGCAGAACACTGAAGCTTTCTTT
>TRBV7-2|NA|TRBJ2-1|15|NA
CASSPRTPGLWEQFF
TGTGCCAGCAGCCCTCGGACTCCCGGATTATGGGAGCAGTTCTTC
>TRBV30|TRBD1|TRBJ2-7|13|NA
CAWTADRAHEQYF
TGTGCCTGGACCGCGGACAGGGCCCACGAGCAGTACTTC
>TRBV5-8|NA|TRBJ1-1|11|NA
CASSLVGTAFF
TGTGCCAGCAGCTTGGTCGGGACAGCTTTCTTT
>TRBV6-1|NA|TRBJ2-2|13|NA
CASSQTNTGELFF
TGTGCCAGCAGCCAAACGAACACCGGGGAGCTGTTTTTT
>TRBV28|NA|TRBJ2-7|12|NA
CASSLWSYEQYF
TGTGCCAGCAGTTTGTGGAGCTACGAGCAGTACTTC
>TRBV5-1|NA|TRBJ1-4|12|NA
CASSLDREKLFF
TGCGCCAGCAGCTTGGATCGGGAAAAACTGTTTTTT
>TRBV19|TRBD1|TRBJ2-2|17|NA
CASSRGPGQANTGELFF
TGTGCCAGTAGTAGAGGGCCGGGACAGGCGAACACCGGGGAGCTGTTTTTT
>TRBV7-3|TRBD1|TRBJ2-5|14|NA
CASSPRTGRETQYF
TGTGCCAGCAGCCCTCGGACAGGCCGAGAGACCCAGTACTTC
>TRBV11-2|TRBD2|TRBJ2-7|16|NA
CASSGGGASGSYEQYF
TGTGCCAGCAGCGGCGGGGGGGCTAGCGGATCCTACGAGCAGTACTTC
>TRBV6-6|TRBD1|TRBJ1-2|15|NA
CASTKTSGQEDGYTF
TGTGCCAGCACCAAAACGTCCGGACAGGAAGATGGCTACACCTTC
>TRBV5-5|NA|TRBJ2-3|14|NA
CASSDSRRRDTQYF
TGTGCCAGCAGCGACAGCAGAAGGCGAGATACGCAGTATTTT
>TRBV6-1|NA|TRBJ2-1|13|NA
CASSEAHSETQFF
TGTGCCAGCAGTGAAGCGCATAGCGAGACGCAGTTCTTC
>TRBV28|NA|TRBJ2-3|14|NA
CASSLRLRADTQYF
TGTGCCAGCAGTTTACGTCTACGTGCAGATACGCAGTATTTT
>TRBV18|NA|TRBJ2-7|15|once
CASSPQGRLPYEQYF
TGTGCCAGCTCACCACAGGGTCGCTTACCCTACGAGCAGTACTTC
>TRBV18|NA|TRBJ1-5|13|NA
CASSDGSGQPQHF
TGTGCCAGCTCAGACGGGAGTGGTCAGCCCCAGCATTTT
>TRBV11-2|NA|TRBJ2-2|16|NA
CASSLASRGYSGELFF
TGTGCCAGCAGCTTAGCCTCCCGGGGGTACAGCGGGGAGCTGTTTTTT
>TRBV5-1|NA|TRBJ2-7|14|NA
CASSSDPNSYEQYF
TGCGCCAGCAGCTCGGACCCAAACTCCTACGAGCAGTACTTC
>TRBV7-8|NA|TRBJ1-2|13|NA
CASSLRGGYGYTF
TGTGCCAGCAGCTTGAGGGGCGGCTATGGCTACACCTTC
>TRBV28|TRBD1|TRBJ1-4|13|NA
CASSSDRNEKLFF
TGTGCCAGCAGTTCGGACAGGAATGAAAAACTGTTTTTT